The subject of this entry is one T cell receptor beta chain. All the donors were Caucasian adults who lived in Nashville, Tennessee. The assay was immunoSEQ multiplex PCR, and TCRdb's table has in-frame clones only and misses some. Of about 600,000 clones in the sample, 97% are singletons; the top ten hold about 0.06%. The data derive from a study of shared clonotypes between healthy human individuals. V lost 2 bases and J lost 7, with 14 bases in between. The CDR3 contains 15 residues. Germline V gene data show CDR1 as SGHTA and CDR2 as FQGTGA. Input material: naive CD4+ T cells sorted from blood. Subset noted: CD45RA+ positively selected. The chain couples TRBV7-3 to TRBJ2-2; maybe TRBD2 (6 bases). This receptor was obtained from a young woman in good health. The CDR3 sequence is CASSLSSLASGELFF. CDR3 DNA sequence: TGTGCCAGCAGCTTATCCTCCCTAGCGAGCGGGGAGCTGTTTTTT.